The clone carrying this T cell receptor (beta chain) was detected many times. These data originate in a study of neurological immune-mediated disorders. The cDNA was synthesized by means of template-switch 5'RACE, which was carried out with 10-nucleotide random UMIs. MiXCR was run by TCRdb on the 5' RACE reads, yielding one entry per CDR3 protein. The repertoire holds approximately 40,000 distinct CDR3 sequences, with approximately 5.1% as singletons. The CDR3 totals 15 residues. V dropped 2 bases and J dropped 4; count of bases not matched to a gene: 5. The germline CDR1 and CDR2 sequences are SGHTA and FQGTGA. The T cells used for sorted libraries numbered roughly 1 million, either CD4+ or CD8+.

The TCR was taken from a man younger than 30 in good health. The rearrangement links TRBV7-3 to TRBJ2-1; 7 nucleotides match TRBD2. Sequenced sample: CD4+ T cells from blood. Here the CDR3 DNA reads TGTGCCAGCAGCTTAGCTAGCGGCGCTTACAATGAGCAGTTCTTC. Translated, it gives CASSLASGAYNEQFF.